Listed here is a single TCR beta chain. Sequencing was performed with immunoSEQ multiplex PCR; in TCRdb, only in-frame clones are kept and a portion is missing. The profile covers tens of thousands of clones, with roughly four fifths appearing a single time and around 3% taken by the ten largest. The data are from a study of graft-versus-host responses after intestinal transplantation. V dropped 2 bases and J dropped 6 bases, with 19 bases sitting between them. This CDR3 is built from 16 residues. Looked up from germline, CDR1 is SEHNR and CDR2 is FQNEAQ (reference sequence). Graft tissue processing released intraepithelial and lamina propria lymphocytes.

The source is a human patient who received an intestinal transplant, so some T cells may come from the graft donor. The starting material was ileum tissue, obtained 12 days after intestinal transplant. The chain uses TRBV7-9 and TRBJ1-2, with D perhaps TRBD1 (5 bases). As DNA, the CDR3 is TGTGCCAGCAGCTTATCGGGGGGAGGGATCCGAAATGGCTACACCTTC. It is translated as CASSLSGGGIRNGYTF. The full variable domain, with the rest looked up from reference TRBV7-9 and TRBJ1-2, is DTGVSQNPRHKITKRGQNVTFRCDPISEHNRLYWYRQTLGQGPEFLTYFQNEAQLEKSRLLSDRFSAERPKGSFSTLEIQRTEQGDSAMYLCASSLSGGGIRNGYTFGSGTRLTVV.